This T cell receptor beta chain originates from a study of neurological immune-mediated disorders (dated by TCRdb to about 2019). Regarding the complete study: Using UMI-based sequencing, the study compared peripheral blood TCR-beta repertoires from patients with HTLV-I-associated myelopathy (HAM/TSP), patients with multiple sclerosis, and healthy controls. The cohort was made up of around 70 subjects, consisting of roughly 15 HAM/TSP patients, around 35 multiple sclerosis patients and 20 healthy controls. Alongside PBMC samples, the set of 106 TCR-beta libraries contained longitudinal samples, technical triplicates, and paired CD4+ and CD8+ T-cell subsets that had been sorted.

Study-level results and caveats: TCR clonal expansion was highest in HAM/TSP patients and lowest in MS patients, with MS patients falling below even healthy controls. Across subjects, expanded clones never shared an identical CDR3 amino acid sequence, which suggests that the TCR-beta repertoires in every group were private.

This clonotype was counted many times. Its antigen has not been determined. No base-level quality is on record; no much larger clone is a single base apart. The CDR3, from cysteine to phenylalanine, totals 11 residues. Only CDR3 DNA remains: 33 bases, in frame from the first base. CDR1 and CDR2 are drawn from the germline V gene (reference sequence): DFQATT, SNEGSKA. Cut back by 5 bases and 6 bases, the V and J ends lie 8 bases apart. cDNA was synthesized by template-switch 5'RACE using a primer carrying a 10-nucleotide random unique molecular identifier by which each TCR transcript was tagged. Over 190 million TCR-beta sequences, covering 15-18 subjects, were produced in each sequencing run. Total RNA was extracted with the RNeasy kit. The KAPA Real-time Library Amplification kit was used to amplify TCR-beta VDJ regions with primers for the TCR constant region and the 5'RACE anchor. A first PCR added sample indexes and Illumina adaptors, after which a second PCR increased the library yield. After Ampure bead purification, the TCR product of roughly 650 bp was size-selected on a 2% E-gel SizeSelection system. Before pooling, libraries had their quality checked on a Bioanalyzer, their concentration measured with Qubit, and their quantity determined with the Kapa Library Quantification kit. An Illumina HiSeq 2500 was used to sequence the libraries paired-end at 2 x 150 bp. To increase sequence diversity, about 25-31% phiX was spiked into each library pool. The original pipeline was this. Quality-filtered reads were processed with the UMI-based MiGEC pipeline, and over 90% of raw TCR sequences were removed by the MiGEC pipeline during error correction. VDJ genes were aligned to IMGT germline references, and clonotypes were defined by unique CDR3 amino acid sequence plus V-J genes. Clonal expansion, Shannon diversity, and CDR3 relatedness (CalcPairwiseDistances, ClusterSamples) were evaluated with VDJtools, and phylogenetic trees were built with CLCbio workbench. Clones with at least 8 unique UMIs were defined as expanded, with this threshold being based on coefficient-of-variation modelling across technical triplicates. The public reads were reanalyzed by TCRdb: fastp trimming at Q25, MiXCR alignment, in-frame beta chains only. Entries that share a CDR3 protein sequence are merged under the most common genes and DNA. The V and J calls come from TCRdb's annotation, not from the publication. The sample data list about 59,000 distinct CDR3 sequences, and about an eighth of these were observed just once. The ten top clones hold 9.5% to 12% of the sample.

Unsorted PBMC libraries were generated from 2 million PBMCs stored in RNAlater at -80 °C until RNA extraction. Peripheral blood underwent Ficoll-Hypaque density gradient centrifugation to isolate PBMCs, which were then cryopreserved in liquid nitrogen. Here the chain combines TRBV20-1 and TRBJ2-1; TRBD2 might be the D gene, on 6 matching bases. Sample: PBMCs. This TCR was recovered from a woman aged 55-70 years with HTLV-1-associated myelopathy (HAM/TSP). The bases are TGCAGTGCTTCTAGCGTCAATGAGCAGTTCTTC. Its protein reads: CSASSVNEQFF.